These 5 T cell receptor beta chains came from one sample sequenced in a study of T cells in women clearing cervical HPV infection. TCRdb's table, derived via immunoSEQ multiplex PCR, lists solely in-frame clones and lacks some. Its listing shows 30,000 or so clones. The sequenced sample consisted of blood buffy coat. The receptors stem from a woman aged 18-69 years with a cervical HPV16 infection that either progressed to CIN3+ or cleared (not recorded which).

The CDR3 bases that were read are TGTGCCAGCAGCCGCTTCAAACTAGCGGGGGGGCTAGATACG. Protein product: CASSRFKLAGGLDT. The complete CDR3 reads CASSRFKLAGGLDTQYF. V usage is TRBV2 and J usage is TRBJ2-3, with 13 bases aligning to TRBD2. The read ends 3 residues early relative to the CDR3; the germline J gene fills the gap. The trim removed 6 bases at V and 5 bases at J, leaving 11 bases unmatched. The CDR3 has 17 amino acids. CDR1 and CDR2 (germline): SNHLY, FYNNEI.

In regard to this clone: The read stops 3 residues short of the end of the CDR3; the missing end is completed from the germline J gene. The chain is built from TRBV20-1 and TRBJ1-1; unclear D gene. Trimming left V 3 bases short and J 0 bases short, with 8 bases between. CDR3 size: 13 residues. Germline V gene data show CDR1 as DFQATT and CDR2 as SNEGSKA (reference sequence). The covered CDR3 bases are TGCAGTGCTAGGCCCCTAGTGAACACTGAA. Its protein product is CSARPLVNTE. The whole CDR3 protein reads CSARPLVNTEAFF.

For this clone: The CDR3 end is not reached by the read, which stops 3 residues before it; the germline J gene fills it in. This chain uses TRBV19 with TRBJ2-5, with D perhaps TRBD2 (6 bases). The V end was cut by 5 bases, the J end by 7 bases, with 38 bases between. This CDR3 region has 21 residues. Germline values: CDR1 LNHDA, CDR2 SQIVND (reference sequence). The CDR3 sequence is CASSPPPRIDGAWLAAGTQYF. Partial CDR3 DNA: TGTGCCAGTAGTCCTCCCCCCCGGATAGACGGTGCGTGGTTAGCAGCGGGGACC.

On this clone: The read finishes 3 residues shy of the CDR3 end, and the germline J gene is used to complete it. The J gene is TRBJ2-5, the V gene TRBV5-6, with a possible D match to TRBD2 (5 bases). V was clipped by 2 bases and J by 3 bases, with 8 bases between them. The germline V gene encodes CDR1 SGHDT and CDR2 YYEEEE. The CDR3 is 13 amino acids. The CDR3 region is CASSFSLEETQYF. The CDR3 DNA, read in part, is TGTGCCAGCAGCTTTTCACTAGAAGAGACC.

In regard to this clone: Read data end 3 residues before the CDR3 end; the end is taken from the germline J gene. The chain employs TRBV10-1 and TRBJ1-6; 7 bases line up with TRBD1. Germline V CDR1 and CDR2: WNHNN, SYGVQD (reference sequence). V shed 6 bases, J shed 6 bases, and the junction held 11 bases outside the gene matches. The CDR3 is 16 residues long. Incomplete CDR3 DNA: TGCGCCAGCAGCCATGGGGACAGTCCGGGTAATTCACCC. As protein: CASSHGDSPGNSP. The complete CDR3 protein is CASSHGDSPGNSPLHF.